This TCR beta chain was identified in a study of regulatory T cells in long-lasting Graves disease. Sequencing libraries for TCR beta were prepared with iRepertoire HTBI primers and Arm-PCR of CDR3 regions. One entry per CDR3 protein, called by TCRdb with MiXCR from the multiplex PCR reads. The sample comprises about 470,000 distinct CDR3 sequences, 20% to 25% of which are singletons, and approximately 7.8% rests with the top ten. Documented time point: persistent/refractory GD, antithyroid drugs over 5 years with positive TRAb. Preparation of the TCR library used RNA extracted from PBMCs. The table lists this clonotype with many counts. There are 13 residues in the CDR3. CDR1 DFQATT and CDR2 SNEGSKA come from the germline V gene (reference sequence). Trimming left V 3 bases short and J 5 bases short, with 14 bases between.

Sequences were derived from peripheral blood mononuclear cells (PBMCs), sampled when the disease was refractory, from a patient treated with antithyroid drugs. This sequence was found in a female donor with Graves disease. The chain has TRBV20-1 and TRBJ2-7, with D possibly TRBD2 on 6 matching bases. This CDR3 reads CSARTKEGHEQYF. In DNA form, the CDR3 reads TGCAGTGCTAGGACAAAGGAGGGTCACGAGCAGTACTTC.